One sample yielded the 16 T cell receptor beta chains listed below, sequenced in a study of a mutant IDH1 vaccine in newly diagnosed glioma. Sequencing was performed with immunoSEQ multiplex PCR; in TCRdb, only in-frame clones are kept and a portion is missing. The data contain 53,000 or so clones, about 77% of them singletons. Time point: week 5, during vaccination. Alongside topical imiquimod, each dose of vaccine comprised 300 ug of mutant IDH1 20-mer peptide. What these receptors recognize is not known. The source material was PBMCs, sampled from a glioma patient whose treatment included an IDH1 peptide vaccine. Receptors originate from a man aged 50-59 years with glioma.

To note about this clone: Other DNA sequences in this sample translate to the same CDR3. DNA of the CDR3: TGTGCCAGCAGTTCCGGACAGGGCAGCAATCAGCCCCAGCATTTT. This codes for CASSSGQGSNQPQHF. The V and J genes are TRBV6-5 and TRBJ1-5; 8 nucleotides align to TRBD1. This CDR3 spans 15 amino acids. Germline V gene lookup returns CDR1 MNHEY and CDR2 SVGAGI. J gave up 1 base and V 4 bases, and 3 bases lay outside the gene matches.

This chain connects TRBV7-9 to TRBJ1-5; D possibly corresponds to TRBD1 (5 bases). V was cut by 4 bases and J by 6 bases, with 7 bases left in between. This CDR3 region has 12 residues. Germline CDR1 is SEHNR and CDR2 is FQNEAQ (reference sequence). This CDR3 is CASSWGPQPQHF. CDR3 DNA: TGTGCCAGCAGCTGGGGACCTCAGCCCCAGCATTTT.

The genes are TRBV18 and TRBJ1-6; D gene uncertain. In germline, CDR1 is KGHSH, CDR2 LQKENI. The CDR3 runs to 12 residues. The V and J ends lost 3 bases and 9 bases respectively, with 6 bases between them. The CDR3 sequence: CASSPDASPLHF. CDR3 coding DNA: TGTGCCAGCTCACCCGATGCTTCACCCCTCCACTTT. The full variable domain, completed using reference TRBV18 and TRBJ1-6, is NAGVMQNPRHLVRRRGQEARLRCSPMKGHSHVYWYRQLPEEGLKFMVYLQKENIIDESGMPKERFSAEFPKEGPSILRIQQVVRGDSAAYFCASSPDASPLHFGNGTRLTVT.

V gene TRBV5-5 combines with J gene TRBJ1-4; D remains unclear. CDR3 length: 11 residues. Germline V CDR1 and CDR2: SGHKS, YYEKEE (reference sequence). Trimming took 3 bases from V and 5 from J, leaving 2 bases between them. The CDR3 nucleotides are TGTGCCAGCAGCTGGAATGAAAAACTGTTTTTT. This sequence encodes CASSWNEKLFF.

The chain recombines TRBV5-1 with TRBJ2-2, with 10 nucleotides matching TRBD2. Germline CDR1 and CDR2: SGHRS and YFSETQ. The CDR3 runs 15 residues. The ends lost 0 bases at V and 7 bases at J; junction bases unmatched: 3. In DNA, the CDR3 is TGCGCCAGCAGCTTGGAGCGGGGGGGCAGCGGGGAGCTGTTTTTT. It is translated as CASSLERGGSGELFF.

The CDR3: CAWSEAAYEQYF. In DNA, the CDR3 is TGTGCCTGGAGTGAAGCGGCCTACGAGCAGTACTTC. The chain uses TRBV30 and TRBJ2-7; the D gene is possibly TRBD2 (5 bases). CDR3 size: 12 residues. The V gene's germline CDR1 is GTSNPN and CDR2 SVGIG (reference sequence). The V and J ends lost 1 base and 2 bases respectively, with 6 bases between them.

Sample share makes this clone medium-sized. The CDR3 loop is CASSLHEGSSYNEQFF. CDR3 nucleotides: TGTGCCAGCAGCTTACATGAGGGCAGCTCCTACAATGAGCAGTTCTTC. This sequence joins TRBV4-2 and TRBJ2-1, with TRBD2 as a possible D gene (5 bases). The CDR3 runs 16 residues. Germline V gene lookup returns CDR1 LGHNA and CDR2 YNFKEQ. Trimming removed 5 bases at V and 0 bases at J, with 14 bases between.

This clone occurred a few times. The same CDR3 is also encoded by other DNA sequences in this sample. The chain has TRBV7-9 and TRBJ1-1; D ambiguous. Germline-derived CDR1 and CDR2 are SEHNR and FQNEAQ (reference sequence). The CDR3 runs 13 residues. Between the trimmed V and J ends, which lost 1 base and 1 base, there was a span of 4 bases. The CDR3 here is CASSLGQNTEAFF. The CDR3 region has the DNA TGTGCCAGCAGCTTAGGTCAGAACACTGAAGCTTTCTTT.

The chain has TRBV7-9 and TRBJ1-1; no definite D call. Germline CDR1 and CDR2: SEHNR and FQNEAQ (reference sequence). The CDR3 loop spans 12 amino acids. The ends were cut back, 5 bases at V and 5 bases at J, with 9 bases in the middle. The CDR3 protein is CASSPIGTEAFF. CDR3 in DNA: TGTGCCAGCAGCCCGATAGGGACTGAAGCTTTCTTT. The full variable domain, its missing parts supplied by reference TRBV7-9 and TRBJ1-1, is DTGVSQNPRHKITKRGQNVTFRCDPISEHNRLYWYRQTLGQGPEFLTYFQNEAQLEKSRLLSDRFSAERPKGSFSTLEIQRTEQGDSAMYLCASSPIGTEAFFGQGTRLTVV.

CDR3 protein: CASREDRGYGYTF. The CDR3 DNA is TGTGCCAGCAGAGAGGACAGGGGCTATGGCTACACCTTC. This chain links TRBV2 with TRBJ1-2, with 9 bases matching TRBD1. Unmatched junction bases numbered 3, after V lost 6 bases and J lost 4 bases. Germline CDR1 and CDR2: SNHLY and FYNNEI. This CDR3 comprises 13 residues.

This clone has just one count. The genes are TRBV14 and TRBJ2-7; 11 positions match TRBD1. The CDR3 length is 16 residues. V shed 2 bases and J 3 bases; nucleotides not matched to a gene: 6. CDR1 and CDR2 from the germline V gene are SGHDN and FVKESK. The CDR3, as DNA: TGTGCCAGCAGCCAATCGGGGACAGGGGGGTACTACGAGCAGTACTTC. Protein product: CASSQSGTGGYYEQYF.

By frequency in the sample, this clone is large. This rearrangement joins TRBV16 to TRBJ2-5; 7 nucleotides line up with TRBD1. Germline CDR1 and CDR2: KGHSY and FQNENV. With 2 bases clipped from V and 1 base from J, the junction kept 4 bases outside the gene matches. This CDR3 spans 15 amino acids. The CDR3: CASSQLQGSQETQYF. Here the CDR3 DNA reads TGTGCCAGCAGCCAACTACAGGGGTCCCAAGAGACCCAGTACTTC.

The rearrangement links TRBV27 to TRBJ1-1; 8 bases match TRBD1. This CDR3 contains 13 residues. The ends lost 4 bases at V and 7 bases at J; junction bases unmatched: 5. The germline V gene has CDR1 MNHEY and CDR2 SMNVEV (reference sequence). The CDR3 DNA reads as TGTGCCAGCAGTTCTCAGGGGGCCTTTGAAGCTTTCTTT. Protein sequence: CASSSQGAFEAFF.

The chain has TRBV5-1 and TRBJ2-1, with 8 bases fitting TRBD2. Germline CDR1 reads SGHRS; CDR2 reads YFSETQ. The CDR3 extends over 16 amino acids. The V and J ends lost 3 bases and 6 bases, in that order; junction bases with no gene match: 11. The CDR3 sequence is CASSSSGLVYRNEQFF. The CDR3 DNA is TGCGCCAGCAGCTCCTCGGGACTAGTGTACCGCAATGAGCAGTTCTTC. The whole variable domain, filled in from reference TRBV5-1 and TRBJ2-1, reads KAGVTQTPRYLIKTRGQQVTLSCSPISGHRSVSWYQQTPGQGLQFLFEYFSETQRNKGNFPGRFSGRQFSNSRSEMNVSTLELGDSALYLCASSSSGLVYRNEQFFGPGTRLTVL.

This clone was seen just once. V gene TRBV11-2 combines with J gene TRBJ2-4; D gene unclear. V was trimmed by 1 base and J by 8 bases, leaving 6 bases between them. The germline V gene encodes CDR1 SGHAT and CDR2 FQNNGV. The CDR3 length is 12 residues. DNA for the CDR3: TGTGCCAGCAGCTTAGGAGGAGACATTCAGTACTTC. Protein sequence: CASSLGGDIQYF.

The rearrangement joins TRBV6-5 to TRBJ1-1, with D unclear. Per germline, CDR1 MNHEY and CDR2 SVGAGI. Between the trimmed V and J ends, which lost 7 bases and 1 base, there was a span of 16 bases. This CDR3 has 15 residues. The CDR3 loop is CASKPLLSQNTEAFF. CDR3 sequence (DNA): TGTGCCAGCAAACCACTCCTAAGTCAGAACACTGAAGCTTTCTTT.